This T cell receptor (beta chain) was sequenced during a study of Graves' ophthalmopathy and Graves' hyperthyroidism. Germline V lookup: CDR1 DFQATT, CDR2 SNEGSKA (reference sequence). CDR3 length: 11 residues. Amplification targeted the TCR beta CDR3 regions, with RNA transcripts as the source material. RT-PCR was first run with HTBI primers, then multiplex PCR in a second round. Via MiXCR, TCRdb re-called the multiplex PCR reads, giving one row per CDR3 protein. The repertoire has 200,000 to 300,000 distinct CDR3 sequences, 45% to 55% of them found once; the top ten carry roughly 45%. Moderate-to-severe activity, CAS ≥3, NOSPECS ≥4 and a duration under 3 months were seen in donors with ophthalmopathy. Uncontrolled infections, pregnancy, lactation or other autoimmune diseases led to patient exclusion. Fresh peripheral blood (approximately 10 ml) yielded the PBMCs. Details on this clonotype: Its antigen is not identified. One end of the junction does not line up with germline, which may come from a read error.

General study results and limits: Blood shared most expanded thyroid clonotypes above 0.001 frequency.

The clonotype originates from an adult man with Graves' ophthalmopathy. The sample was peripheral blood. The V and J genes are TRBV20-1 and TRBJ1-4; TRBD1 matches 7 bases. The CDR3 protein is CSAREQTGIAF. CDR3 coding DNA: TGCAGTGCTAGAGAACAGACAGGGATAGCTTTT.